This TCR beta chain was obtained from a study of blood T cell repertoires in COVID-19. Study in general: Collection of acute and convalescent COVID-19 samples took place in the United States, Italy and Spain.

Measured with immunoSEQ multiplex PCR; TCRdb has only the in-frame clones, and not every one. Of 150,000 or so clones in the sample, approximately 85% are singletons; the top ten hold roughly 8%. The CDR3 is 13 amino acids. Germline assignment: CDR1 KGHSH and CDR2 LQKENI. Deletions cut 6 bases from V and 7 bases from J, with 13 bases between. This rearrangement joins TRBV18 to TRBJ2-1; maybe TRBD1 (6 bases). This receptor was identified in a woman aged 55 to 70 with COVID-19, enrolled during active disease. Sequenced input: peripheral blood. In DNA form, the CDR3 reads TGTGCCAGCTCTCAGGACAGACTAAATGAGCAGTTCTTC. It codes for CASSQDRLNEQFF.